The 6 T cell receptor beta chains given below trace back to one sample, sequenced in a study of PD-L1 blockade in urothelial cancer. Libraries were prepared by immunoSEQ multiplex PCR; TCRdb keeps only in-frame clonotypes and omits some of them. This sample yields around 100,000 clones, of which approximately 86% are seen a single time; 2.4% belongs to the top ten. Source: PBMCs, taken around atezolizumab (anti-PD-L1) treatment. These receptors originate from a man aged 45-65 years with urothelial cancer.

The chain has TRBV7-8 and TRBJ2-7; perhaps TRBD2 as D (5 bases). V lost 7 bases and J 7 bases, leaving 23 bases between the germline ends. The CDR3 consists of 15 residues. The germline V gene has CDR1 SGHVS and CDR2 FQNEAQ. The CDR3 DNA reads TGTGCCAGCACCGGAGGAGCGGTTTCCAGAGGGGAGCAGTACTTC. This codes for CASTGGAVSRGEQYF.

CDR3 region: CASRTRGLDTGELFF. The DNA for the CDR3 is TGTGCCAGTAGGACAAGGGGCCTCGACACCGGGGAGCTGTTTTTT. The genes are TRBV19 and TRBJ2-2, with D possibly matching TRBD1 (5 bases). The CDR3 covers 15 residues. Trimming pared 6 bases from V and 3 bases from J, leaving 14 bases between. Germline V CDR1 and CDR2: LNHDA, SQIVND (reference sequence).

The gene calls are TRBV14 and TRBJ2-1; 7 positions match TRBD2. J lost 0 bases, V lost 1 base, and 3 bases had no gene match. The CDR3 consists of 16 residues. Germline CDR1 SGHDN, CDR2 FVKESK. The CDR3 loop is CASSQVGGSSYNEQFF. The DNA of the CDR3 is TGTGCCAGCAGCCAAGTGGGGGGGAGCTCCTACAATGAGCAGTTCTTC.

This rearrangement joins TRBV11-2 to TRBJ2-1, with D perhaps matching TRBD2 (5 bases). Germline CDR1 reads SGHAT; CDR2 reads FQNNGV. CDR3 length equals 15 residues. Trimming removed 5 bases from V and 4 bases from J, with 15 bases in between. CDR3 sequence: CASSAQRSLYNEQFF. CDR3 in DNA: TGTGCCAGCAGCGCCCAGCGGAGCCTTTACAATGAGCAGTTCTTC. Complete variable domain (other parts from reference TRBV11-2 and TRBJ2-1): EAGVAQSPRYKIIEKRQSVAFWCNPISGHATLYWYQQILGQGPKLLIQFQNNGVVDDSQLPKDRFSAERLKGVDSTLKIQPAKLEDSAVYLCASSAQRSLYNEQFFGPGTRLTVL.

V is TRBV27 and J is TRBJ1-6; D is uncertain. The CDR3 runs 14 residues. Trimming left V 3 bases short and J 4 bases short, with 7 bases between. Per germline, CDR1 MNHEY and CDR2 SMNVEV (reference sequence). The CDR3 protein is CASSFGQYNSPLHF. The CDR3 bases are TGTGCCAGCAGTTTTGGTCAGTATAATTCACCCCTCCACTTT.

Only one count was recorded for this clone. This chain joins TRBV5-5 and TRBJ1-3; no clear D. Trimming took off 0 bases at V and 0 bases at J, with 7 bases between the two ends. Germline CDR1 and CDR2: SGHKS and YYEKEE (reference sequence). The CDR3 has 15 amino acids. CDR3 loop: CASSLVRYSGNTIYF. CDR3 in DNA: TGTGCCAGCAGCTTGGTCAGGTACTCTGGAAACACCATATATTTT.